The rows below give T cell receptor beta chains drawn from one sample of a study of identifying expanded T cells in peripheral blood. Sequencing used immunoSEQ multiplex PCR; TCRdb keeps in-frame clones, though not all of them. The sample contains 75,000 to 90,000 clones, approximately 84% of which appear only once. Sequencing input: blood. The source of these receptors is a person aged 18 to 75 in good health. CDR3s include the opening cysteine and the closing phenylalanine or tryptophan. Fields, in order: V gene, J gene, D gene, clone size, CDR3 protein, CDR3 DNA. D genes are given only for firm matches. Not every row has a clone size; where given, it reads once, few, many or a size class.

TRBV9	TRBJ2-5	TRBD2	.	CASSVYQWEGQETQYF	TGTGCCAGCAGCGTATACCAGTGGGAGGGCCAAGAGACCCAGTACTTC
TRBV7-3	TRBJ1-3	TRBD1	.	CASSSQGGSGNTIYF	TGTGCCAGCAGCTCACAGGGGGGGTCTGGAAACACCATATATTTT
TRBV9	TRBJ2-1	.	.	CASSVDGAGGNEQFF	TGTGCCAGCAGCGTAGATGGGGCTGGGGGGAATGAGCAGTTCTTC
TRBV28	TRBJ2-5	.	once	CASSLPSAGGQGPRETQYF	TGTGCCAGCAGTTTACCATCGGCGGGGGGACAGGGCCCCAGGGAGACCCAGTACTTC
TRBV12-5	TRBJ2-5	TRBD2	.	CASDTGTSGRLGHQETQYF	TGTGCTAGTGATACCGGGACTAGCGGGAGATTAGGGCATCAAGAGACCCAGTACTTC
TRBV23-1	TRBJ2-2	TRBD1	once	CASSHDREKDTGELFF	TGCGCCAGCAGTCACGACAGGGAAAAGGACACCGGGGAGCTGTTTTTT
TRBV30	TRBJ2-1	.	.	CAWSISIAHEQFF	TGTGCCTGGAGTATCAGTATAGCACATGAGCAGTTCTTC
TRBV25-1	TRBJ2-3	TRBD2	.	CASSEGRLAATDTQYF	TGTGCCAGCAGTGAAGGGAGGCTAGCGGCCACAGATACGCAGTATTTT
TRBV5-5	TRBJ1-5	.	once	CASSLVDASNQPQHF	TGTGCCAGCAGCCTCGTAGACGCTAGCAATCAGCCCCAGCATTTT
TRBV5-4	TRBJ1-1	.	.	CASSLSGGNTEAFF	TGTGCCAGCAGCTTGTCCGGGGGGAACACTGAAGCTTTCTTT
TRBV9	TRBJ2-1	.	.	CASSVEERRDNEQFF	TGTGCCAGCAGCGTAGAAGAGCGGAGAGACAATGAGCAGTTCTTC
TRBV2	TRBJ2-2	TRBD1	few	CASSGGQGNAGELFF	TGTGCCAGCAGCGGGGGACAGGGTAACGCCGGGGAGCTGTTTTTT
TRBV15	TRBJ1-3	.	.	CATSSGQPSGNTIYF	TGTGCCACCAGCAGTGGACAGCCCTCTGGAAACACCATATATTTT
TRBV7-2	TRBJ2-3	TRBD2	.	CASSAQSMRGGGTDTQYF	TGTGCCAGCAGCGCCCAATCTATGAGGGGAGGGGGCACAGATACGCAGTATTTT
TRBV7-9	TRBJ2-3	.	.	CASSGRQPGPHTDTQYF	TGTGCCAGCAGCGGTAGGCAGCCGGGTCCCCACACAGATACGCAGTATTTT
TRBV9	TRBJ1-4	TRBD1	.	CASSVAGGQGVEKLFF	TGTGCCAGCAGCGTAGCGGGGGGACAGGGAGTGGAAAAACTGTTTTTT
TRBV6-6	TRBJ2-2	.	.	CASRLRAGGELFF	TGTGCCAGCAGGTTACGGGCCGGCGGGGAGCTGTTTTTT
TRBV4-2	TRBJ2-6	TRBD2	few	CASSQDPLAGLAGANVLTF	TGTGCCAGCAGCCAGGATCCCCTAGCGGGTTTAGCTGGGGCCAACGTCCTGACTTTC
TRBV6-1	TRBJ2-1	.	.	CASSEGVIKYNEQFF	TGTGCCAGCAGTGAAGGGGTCATCAAATACAATGAGCAGTTCTTC
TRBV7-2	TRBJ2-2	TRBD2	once	CASSLRLAHTGELFF	TGTGCCAGCAGCCTTAGACTAGCGCACACCGGGGAGCTGTTTTTT
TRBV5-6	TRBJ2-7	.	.	CASSSTGATYEQYF	TGTGCCAGCAGCTCGACAGGTGCGACCTACGAGCAGTACTTC
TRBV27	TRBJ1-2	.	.	CASRVNSMGNYGYTF	TGTGCCAGCAGAGTCAACAGCATGGGTAACTATGGCTACACCTTC
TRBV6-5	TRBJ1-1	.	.	CASSYERDTEAFF	TGTGCCAGCAGTTACGAGAGGGACACTGAAGCTTTCTTT
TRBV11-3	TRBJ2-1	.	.	CASSVDFSDEQFF	TGTGCCAGCAGCGTGGACTTTAGCGATGAGCAGTTCTTC